This section outlines one T cell receptor beta chain sequence together with its context. Its antigen is still unknown. No base qualities exist here, and no much larger clone lies one base off it. This sample was taken from a study of blood T cell repertoires in COVID-19 (TCRdb year 2020). Some background on the complete study: Samples from collaborators originated in the United States, Italy and Spain and spanned both the acute and convalescent phases of COVID-19. The material from the prospective study consisted of cDNA or gDNA derived from T cells, B-cell-depleted T cells, or PBMCs. Deeply sampled blood TCRbeta repertoires from subjects exposed to, actively infected with, or recovered from COVID-19 were included in the dataset. The repertoires were made available in a free public database intended to serve as a resource for research on the immune response to SARS-CoV-2. Samples were obtained from the ongoing ImmuneRACE study (first 160 participants) and from over 1,000 subjects provided by 6 global collaborators. The sample metadata nearly always contained a de-identified subject ID, COVID-19 status, age in years and sex. Where HLA class I and class II types were available, the types were taken from metadata supplied by the sample provider, not from assay-based typing. The paper as a whole reports these results and caveats: How much clinical and demographic metadata was included differed by source and by participant, and the metadata was provided uncurated.

The immunoSEQ Assay, a bias-controlled multiplex PCR, was used to amplify TCRbeta CDR3 regions from genomic DNA. In the paper's pipeline: Within the assay, amplification of reference gene primers was used to estimate how many nucleated cells each sample contained. To quantify the absolute abundance of each unique TCRbeta CDR3 rearrangement, sequence reads were collapsed and filtered. For each sample, productive Simpson clonality was calculated by taking the square root of Simpson's diversity index across productive rearrangements. Imported from immuneACCESS, the table was reduced by TCRdb to in-frame sequences with V and J called. These copies leave out some clones; in studies compared against another copy, an unresolved V gene accounts for under half, and the cause of the remainder is not known. The V and J calls and clone size are taken from that table; D and trimming were inferred from the DNA. Counted in this sample were about 70,000 clones; 75% to 85% of them appeared once. The ten largest make up around 20% of the sample.

From the cysteine through the phenylalanine, the CDR3 covers 17 amino acids. Left in the record is the CDR3 DNA by itself, 51 bases read in frame from the first base. Deletion took 4 bases off V and 0 bases off J, with a span of 16 bases between the germline ends. Per the germline V gene, MDHEN is the CDR1 and SYDVKM is the CDR2. Each collaborating institution followed its own protocols to collect whole blood in K2EDTA tubes. For TCRbeta analysis, collaborator samples were shipped as frozen whole blood, as isolated PBMCs, or as DNA extracted from either sample type. The chain joins TRBV28 to TRBJ1-5; perhaps TRBD1 is the D gene, with 6 bases matching. The sequence was collected from a woman in her 70s with acute or convalescent COVID-19. Sequencing was done on a sample of peripheral blood. The sequenced DNA is TGTGCCAGCAGTTCCGCGGGGGGCGGGTTTAGCAATCAGCCCCAGCATTTT. This yields the protein CASSSAGGGFSNQPQHF.